These 14 T cell receptor beta chains originate from one sample sequenced in a study of T-cell memory formation after mild COVID-19. One entry per CDR3 protein, called by TCRdb with MiXCR from the 5' RACE reads. The sample lists approximately 350,000 distinct CDR3 sequences; approximately 15% were seen once. The sequencing sample was made of PBMCs or a T cell subset sorted from them (not recorded which). The receptors come from a man in his late teens or twenties who had mild COVID-19 (a few samples of this study predate the infection). Cell type and time point are not known.

The chain carries TRBV18 and TRBJ1-5; D uncertain. The CDR3 runs 16 residues. CDR1 and CDR2 (germline): KGHSH, LQKENI. The V end was cut by 0 bases, the J end by 1 base, with 10 bases between. CDR3 loop: CASSPPGRGSNQPQHF. CDR3 coding DNA: TGTGCCAGCTCACCACCAGGTAGAGGAAGCAATCAGCCCCAGCATTTT.

The chain carries TRBV20-1 and TRBJ1-1; D ambiguous. Germline assignment: CDR1 DFQATT and CDR2 SNEGSKA (reference sequence). V shed 0 bases and J shed 6 bases, with 5 bases lying between them. The CDR3 is 11 residues long. CDR3 residues: CSARDRSEAFF. Written as DNA, the CDR3 is TGCAGTGCTAGAGATAGATCTGAAGCTTTCTTT.

This clonotype was observed a few times. This chain links TRBV5-1 with TRBJ1-4; D perhaps matches TRBD1 (5 bases). This CDR3 is 15 amino acids long. V lost 6 bases to trimming and J lost 5 bases, with 17 bases between them. The germline V gene encodes CDR1 SGHRS and CDR2 YFSETQ. Here the CDR3 DNA reads TGCGCCAGCACCATCGAGGGGTCGGGAAATGAAAAACTGTTTTTT. It translates to CASTIEGSGNEKLFF.

This clonotype appeared a few times. The gene calls are TRBV5-4 and TRBJ2-1, with no clear D. CDR3 length: 16 residues. Germline assignment: CDR1 SGHNT and CDR2 YYREEE (reference sequence). V was pared by 0 bases and J by 0 bases, with 10 bases between. The CDR3 sequence: CASSLAGPSSYNEQFF. The CDR3 nucleotides are TGTGCCAGCAGCTTGGCCGGTCCCAGCTCCTACAATGAGCAGTTCTTC.

The J gene is TRBJ1-1, the V gene TRBV6-5, with unresolved D. V dropped 4 bases and J dropped 3 bases, with 9 bases sitting between them. In germline, CDR1 is MNHEY, CDR2 SVGAGI. This CDR3 comprises 13 residues. In DNA form, the CDR3 reads TGTGCCAGCAGTTTTCGACGGGACACTGAAGCTTTCTTT. Residues: CASSFRRDTEAFF.

The V and J genes are TRBV18 and TRBJ2-3; possibly TRBD2 for D (6 bases). Deletions cut 3 bases from V and 0 bases from J, with 10 bases between. The CDR3 is 15 residues long. The germline gives CDR1 KGHSH, CDR2 LQKENI. The CDR3 DNA sequence: TGTGCCAGCTCACCGGTAGCGGATAGCACAGATACGCAGTATTTT. Translating it yields CASSPVADSTDTQYF.

This clonotype was seen a few times. This chain connects TRBV15 to TRBJ2-1, with D possibly TRBD2 on 6 matching bases. Germline CDR1 LNHNV, CDR2 YYDKDF (reference sequence). CDR3 length equals 14 residues. Trimming shortened V by 7 bases and J by 6 bases, and 16 bases separated the two germline ends. The CDR3 coding sequence is TGTGCCACCACCTCAGGCGGGGCCGGCAATGAGCAGTTCTTC. This translates into CATTSGGAGNEQFF.

This clonotype occurred a few times. This rearrangement joins TRBV9 to TRBJ2-2; D gene uncertain. V lost 4 bases to trimming and J lost 0 bases, with 4 bases between them. The CDR3 is 13 amino acids. Germline V gene data show CDR1 as SGDLS and CDR2 as YYNGEE. DNA of the CDR3: TGTGCCAGCAGCAGAACGAACACCGGGGAGCTGTTTTTT. This gives the protein CASSRTNTGELFF.

V gene TRBV12-3 or TRBV12-4 combines with J gene TRBJ2-7; D is uncertain. The length of the CDR3 is 14 residues. V lost 7 bases, J lost 1 base, and 14 bases lay in between. CDR3 region: CASTSSGLSYEQYF. In DNA form, the CDR3 reads TGTGCCAGCACATCCTCTGGGCTTTCCTACGAGCAGTACTTC.

This clonotype was seen more than once but under ten times. The V and J genes are TRBV10-3 and TRBJ2-1; 8 bases are a match to TRBD1. The length of the CDR3 is 16 residues. CDR1 and CDR2 from the germline V gene are ENHRY and SYGVKD. The trim removed 7 bases at V and 4 bases at J, leaving 12 bases unmatched. The CDR3 reads CAITESSGGGYNEQFF. CDR3 nucleotide sequence: TGTGCCATCACCGAGAGTTCAGGGGGCGGGTACAATGAGCAGTTCTTC.

Only a few counts were recorded for this clonotype. This chain joins TRBV3-1 and TRBJ2-5; D remains ambiguous. CDR3 length: 15 residues. CDR1 and CDR2 from the germline V gene are LGHDT and YNNKEL (reference sequence). Trimming left V 0 bases short and J 7 bases short, with 15 bases between. CDR3 loop: CASSQDIGPVRTQYF. The CDR3, as DNA: TGTGCCAGCAGCCAAGATATCGGACCCGTACGGACCCAGTACTTC.

The rearrangement joins TRBV18 to TRBJ2-3; D is perhaps TRBD2 (6 bases). Looked up from germline, CDR1 is KGHSH and CDR2 is LQKENI. CDR3 length: 16 residues. Between the trimmed V and J ends, which lost 5 bases and 2 bases, there was a span of 17 bases. In DNA form, the CDR3 reads TGTGCCAGCTCAATCACCGGGACTGGGATCACAGATACGCAGTATTTT. This sequence encodes CASSITGTGITDTQYF.

The rearrangement uses TRBV19 and TRBJ1-3; D is undetermined. The germline CDR1 and CDR2 sequences are LNHDA and SQIVND (reference sequence). There are 11 residues in the CDR3. V lost 6 bases and J 4 bases, leaving 4 bases between the germline ends. The CDR3 spells CASRRGNTIYF. The CDR3 nucleotides are TGTGCCAGTAGACGAGGAAACACCATATATTTT.

This chain joins TRBV7-2 and TRBJ1-5; D might be TRBD1 (6 bases). The V gene's germline CDR1 is SGHTA and CDR2 FQGNSA. V was clipped by 5 bases and J by 7 bases, with 18 bases between them. This CDR3 has 15 amino acids. The CDR3: CASSIQGGEKQPQHF. CDR3 bases: TGTGCCAGCAGCATACAGGGAGGGGAGAAGCAGCCCCAGCATTTT.